Listed below are T cell receptor beta chains from one sample, sequenced in a study of T-cell memory formation after mild COVID-19. TCRdb independently ran MiXCR on the 5' RACE reads; one entry per CDR3 protein. The sample holds roughly 49,000 distinct CDR3 sequences, less than 35% seen once. Material: PBMCs or a T cell subset sorted from them (not recorded which). These receptors were obtained from a man aged 18 to 30 who had mild COVID-19 (a few samples of this study predate the infection). Cell type and time point are not known. The CDR3 runs from the conserved cysteine through the conserved F or W.

V gene,J gene,CDR3 protein
TRBV7-9,TRBJ2-3,CASSDETSGRGDTQYF
TRBV7-2,TRBJ2-2,CASSSVEAGELFF
TRBV5-1,TRBJ2-5,CASSLDQETQYF
TRBV6-5,TRBJ2-3,CASSYSGLAPGRDTQYF
TRBV4-1,TRBJ2-3,CASSQVGGSGDTQYF
TRBV5-1,TRBJ1-2,CAISLGRQGIYGYTF
TRBV6-6,TRBJ1-6,CASSYTGSSYNSPLHF
TRBV29-1,TRBJ2-1,CSGYGGGDNEQFF
TRBV7-9,TRBJ2-5,CASSGGAQYF
TRBV6-4,TRBJ2-3,CASSDSWTDTQYF
TRBV7-9,TRBJ1-6,CASSARDRSNSPLHF
TRBV10-3,TRBJ2-6,CATAGHGTSGANVLTF
TRBV4-3,TRBJ2-3,CASSQEAVRVSTDTQYF
TRBV9,TRBJ2-3,CASRGGGSKGGWLTDTQYF
TRBV7-9,TRBJ2-3,CASSPILTGADTQYF
TRBV25-1,TRBJ1-2,CASSDPDGYNYGYTF
TRBV5-4,TRBJ2-7,CASSLGDRGGGLTYEQYF
TRBV29-1,TRBJ2-1,CSVNAVAGLADEQFF
TRBV5-1,TRBJ2-3,CASGTGPDTQYF
TRBV12-3/TRBV12-4,TRBJ2-2,CASRPLPGQGAIAGELFF
TRBV6-5,TRBJ1-1,CASRLGGAFTEAFF
TRBV5-5,TRBJ2-4,CASLDGNKNIQYF
TRBV5-1,TRBJ2-7,CASSPEGRDEQYF
TRBV7-6,TRBJ2-1,CASSAGHGSYNEQFF
TRBV12-3/TRBV12-4,TRBJ2-7,CASSWRRRYEQYF
TRBV12-3/TRBV12-4,TRBJ2-6,CASCSGANVLTF
TRBV29-1,TRBJ2-1,CSVESTSGGSYNEQFF
TRBV7-2,TRBJ2-3,CASSLVGGREADTQYF
TRBV10-2,TRBJ2-7,CASRGRSSYEQYF
TRBV18,TRBJ2-1,CASSPPGGVGNEQFF
TRBV28,TRBJ2-5,CASSPHREQETQYF
TRBV20-1,TRBJ1-5,CSARDTTYSNQPQHF
TRBV4-1,TRBJ2-3,CASSPRADTQYF
TRBV4-3,TRBJ2-1,CASSQDGNPRGGPFNEQFF
TRBV11-1,TRBJ2-7,CASSPNRGSYEQYF
TRBV7-9,TRBJ1-1,CASSRDVDTEAFF
TRBV5-1,TRBJ2-2,CASSLKGPNANTGELFF
TRBV29-1,TRBJ1-1,CSVAENTEAFF
TRBV6-6,TRBJ2-5,CASSYDRGLETQYF
TRBV7-2,TRBJ2-3,CASSLVGARDTQYF
TRBV7-9,TRBJ1-1,CASSLQPEVFF
TRBV6-5,TRBJ1-1,CASSYGGDLNTEAFF
TRBV6-5,TRBJ2-5,CASSYGEGETQYF
TRBV3-1,TRBJ2-1,CASSYDPGQGLNEQFF
TRBV5-1,TRBJ1-3,CASSLAGDSGNTIYF
TRBV7-9,TRBJ2-3,CASSLAQASNTQYF
TRBV12-3/TRBV12-4,TRBJ2-5,CASSLGVETQYF
TRBV5-1,TRBJ2-7,CASSLVGQGAGEQYF
TRBV9,TRBJ2-1,CASSVGGGEYNEQFF
TRBV19,TRBJ1-2,CASSQGQEYTF
TRBV4-2,TRBJ2-7,CASSQSGQAYEQYF
TRBV11-1,TRBJ1-2,CASSGGGQAKNYGYTF
TRBV6-5,TRBJ2-1,CASSYRGSNEQFF
TRBV12-3/TRBV12-4,TRBJ1-2,CASSSSTARRFYGYTF
TRBV12-3/TRBV12-4,TRBJ2-1,CASSRGGNEQFF
TRBV29-1,TRBJ1-1,CSVLQGFGPEAFF
TRBV4-1,TRBJ2-3,CASSRVLAGGTDTQYF